These 24 T cell receptor beta chains originate from one sample sequenced in a study of beta chain features in type 1 diabetes. cDNA synthesis used the whole RNA isolate, giving expressed TCRB sequences. The table came from immunoSEQ multiplex PCR; TCRdb's copy has only in-frame clones and leaves some out. The sample carries 200,000 to 250,000 clones, around 68% recorded once. The sample was naive CD4+ T cells from blood. These receptors were collected from a man aged 25 to 40 in good health.

This chain uses TRBV7-2 with TRBJ2-3; D uncertain. CDR3 size: 13 residues. The germline V gene has CDR1 SGHTA and CDR2 FQGNSA. V was pared by 4 bases and J by 4 bases, with 9 bases between. The CDR3 DNA sequence: TGTGCCAGCAGCTCCAGGTACCCAGATACGCAGTATTTT. It yields the protein CASSSRYPDTQYF.

The CDR3 bases are TGTGCCAGCTCACCAGGACTTGGGGACAGTGAAGCTTTCTTT. Translated: CASSPGLGDSEAFF. The V and J genes are TRBV18 and TRBJ1-1, with 7 bases matching TRBD1. CDR1 and CDR2 (germline): KGHSH, LQKENI. This CDR3 spans 14 amino acids. V shed 2 bases, J shed 7 bases, and the junction held 7 bases outside the gene matches.

This clone has only a few counts. The chain uses TRBV14 and TRBJ1-1, with 7 bases that match TRBD1. With V trimmed by 3 bases and J by 0 bases, 1 base remained unmatched. The germline V gene encodes CDR1 SGHDN and CDR2 FVKESK. The CDR3 extends over 14 amino acids. The CDR3 loop reads CASSQGQMNTEAFF. DNA of the CDR3: TGTGCCAGCAGCCAGGGACAGATGAACACTGAAGCTTTCTTT.

As concerns this clone: The same CDR3 is also encoded by other DNA sequences in this sample. V is TRBV30 and J is TRBJ2-5; D call uncertain. The germline V gene has CDR1 GTSNPN and CDR2 SVGIG (reference sequence). The ends were cut back, 1 base at V and 4 bases at J, with 7 bases in the middle. This CDR3 comprises 12 residues. The CDR3 loop reads CAWSASGETQYF. DNA of the CDR3: TGTGCCTGGAGTGCCTCTGGAGAGACCCAGTACTTC.

The CDR3 DNA sequence: TGTGCCATCAGTCGCTCCGGGACTAGCGGGTCCTACGAGCAGTACTTC. Residues: CAISRSGTSGSYEQYF. This chain connects TRBV10-3 to TRBJ2-7; 12 bases agree with TRBD2. The CDR3 loop spans 16 amino acids. Germline CDR1 is ENHRY and CDR2 is SYGVKD. With V trimmed by 5 bases and J by 1 base, 6 bases remained unmatched.

Only a few counts were recorded for this clone. V gene TRBV29-1 combines with J gene TRBJ2-5; D not resolved. This CDR3 contains 10 residues. Germline CDR1 is SQVTM and CDR2 is ANQGSEA. Deletions cut 4 bases from V and 6 bases from J, with 6 bases between. CDR3 region: CSVAEKTQYF. For the CDR3, the DNA is TGCAGCGTTGCCGAAAAGACCCAGTACTTC.

The chain carries TRBV5-8 and TRBJ2-1, with D possibly being TRBD2 (5 bases). Germline lookup yields CDR1 SGHTS and CDR2 YDEGEE. The V end lost 2 bases, the J end lost 9 bases, and 6 bases lay between the germline ends. The CDR3 runs to 11 residues. CDR3 bases: TGTGCCAGCAGCTTACTAGGTGAGCAGTTCTTC. Translated: CASSLLGEQFF.

The chain has TRBV13 and TRBJ2-5, with 12 bases aligning to TRBD2. This CDR3 comprises 14 residues. Germline V gene lookup returns CDR1 PRHDT and CDR2 FYEKMQ (reference sequence). The V segment lost 8 bases and the J segment 7 bases; nucleotides outside the gene matches: 8. Here the CDR3 reads CASGHRGLAGTQYF. DNA of the CDR3: TGTGCCAGCGGGCATAGGGGACTAGCGGGGACCCAGTACTTC.

This sequence joins TRBV30 and TRBJ2-7, with 8 bases that match TRBD2. J was trimmed by 2 bases and V by 2 bases; bases with no gene match: 5. Germline loops: CDR1 GTSNPN, CDR2 SVGIG (reference sequence). CDR3 size: 14 residues. The CDR3 is CAWSLRGGPYEQYF. CDR3 nucleotide sequence: TGTGCCTGGAGTTTACGGGGGGGACCCTACGAGCAGTACTTC. Looking up the rest from reference TRBV30 and TRBJ2-7 gives the full variable domain: SQTIHQWPATLVQPVGSPLSLECTVEGTSNPNLYWYRQAAGRGLQLLFYSVGIGQISSEVPQNLSASRPQDRQFILSSKKLLLSDSGFYLCAWSLRGGPYEQYFGPGTRLTVT.

CDR3 residues: CAHSRDRGRDTQYF. DNA of the CDR3: TGTGCACATAGCCGGGACAGGGGGCGAGATACGCAGTATTTT. The chain couples TRBV28 to TRBJ2-3; TRBD1 agrees at 12 bases. CDR3 length: 14 amino acids. From germline, CDR1 is MDHEN and CDR2 SYDVKM.

The rearrangement joins TRBV30 to TRBJ2-4, with D uncertain. Germline CDR1 is GTSNPN and CDR2 is SVGIG (reference sequence). The CDR3 runs 12 residues. V lost 0 bases and J lost 8, with 8 bases in between. The CDR3 sequence is CAWSVMWDIQYF. The CDR3 DNA follows: TGTGCCTGGAGTGTAATGTGGGACATTCAGTACTTC.

The DNA of the CDR3 is TGTGCCAGCAGAGGGAGGCCTGGGTCACCCCTCCACTTT. Translation gives CASRGRPGSPLHF. This chain connects TRBV2 to TRBJ1-6; no definite D call. The germline gives CDR1 SNHLY, CDR2 FYNNEI. Trimming cost V 6 bases and J 10 bases, with 13 bases left between them. The CDR3 runs to 13 residues.

The chain uses TRBV12-5 and TRBJ1-1, with D uncertain. V was pared by 1 base and J by 1 base, with 4 bases between. The germline CDR1 and CDR2 sequences are LGHNT and FRNRAP. This CDR3 is built from 13 residues. The CDR3 DNA sequence: TGTGCTAGTGGTTTGGGTTCGAACACTGAAGCTTTCTTT. Protein product: CASGLGSNTEAFF.

The V and J genes are TRBV6-5 and TRBJ2-5; D unclear. The germline V gene encodes CDR1 MNHEY and CDR2 SVGAGI. The CDR3 has 11 amino acids. Trimming pared 6 bases from V and 3 bases from J, leaving 5 bases between. CDR3: CASSNKETQYF. In DNA, the CDR3 is TGTGCCAGCAGCAACAAAGAGACCCAGTACTTC.

This clone was detected once. The chain employs TRBV5-1 and TRBJ2-1, with D possibly TRBD1 on 5 matching bases. CDR1 SGHRS and CDR2 YFSETQ come from the germline V gene. The CDR3 extends over 14 amino acids. The V end was cut by 6 bases, the J end by 2 bases, with 12 bases between. The CDR3 nucleotides read TGCGCCAGCACCCTACAGGAAACCTACAATGAGCAGTTCTTC. Translating gives CASTLQETYNEQFF.

Only one count was recorded for this clone. The chain recombines TRBV29-1 with TRBJ1-1, with D possibly TRBD1 on 6 matching bases. The germline gives CDR1 SQVTM, CDR2 ANQGSEA. V was trimmed by 8 bases and J by 4 bases, leaving 14 bases between them. The CDR3 has 12 residues. The CDR3 DNA reads as TGCAGCCCTTGTGACAGGATCACTGAAGCTTTCTTT. Translation: CSPCDRITEAFF.

The chain recombines TRBV18 with TRBJ2-7, with D unclear. CDR1 is KGHSH and CDR2 is LQKENI in the germline V gene. This CDR3 spans 12 amino acids. Trimming took off 6 bases at V and 6 bases at J, with 12 bases between the two ends. For the CDR3, the DNA is TGTGCCAGCTCCCCTGATTTAGCCGAGCAGTACTTC. It codes for CASSPDLAEQYF. Using reference TRBV18 and TRBJ2-7 for the parts outside the CDR3, the full variable domain is NAGVMQNPRHLVRRRGQEARLRCSPMKGHSHVYWYRQLPEEGLKFMVYLQKENIIDESGMPKERFSAEFPKEGPSILRIQQVVRGDSAAYFCASSPDLAEQYFGPGTRLTVT.

Here the CDR3 reads CAISESRTAQETQYF. The CDR3 bases are TGTGCCATCAGTGAGTCCCGGACAGCCCAAGAGACCCAGTACTTC. The chain joins TRBV10-3 to TRBJ2-5; perhaps TRBD1 as D (6 bases). The CDR3 is 15 amino acids. Trimming left V 0 bases short and J 1 base short, with 9 bases between. The germline V gene has CDR1 ENHRY and CDR2 SYGVKD.

This sequence joins TRBV30 and TRBJ2-3; 8 bases match TRBD1. The CDR3 runs to 14 residues. V dropped 5 bases and J dropped 1; count of bases not matched to a gene: 5. CDR1 and CDR2 (germline): GTSNPN, SVGIG (reference sequence). CDR3 protein: CAWANRGGTDTQYF. As DNA, the CDR3 is TGTGCCTGGGCAAACAGGGGGGGCACAGATACGCAGTATTTT.

With regard to this clone: The sample contains more than one DNA sequence encoding this CDR3. This chain links TRBV30 with TRBJ1-5, with D maybe TRBD1 (6 bases). Germline V gene lookup returns CDR1 GTSNPN and CDR2 SVGIG (reference sequence). The length of the CDR3 is 14 residues. The germline V and J ends were trimmed by 2 bases and 1 base, with 9 bases remaining between them. CDR3 in DNA: TGTGCCTGGAGTTCGGGGACAAGCAATCAGCCCCAGCATTTT. This gives the protein CAWSSGTSNQPQHF. Full variable domain (missing parts from reference TRBV30 and TRBJ1-5): SQTIHQWPATLVQPVGSPLSLECTVEGTSNPNLYWYRQAAGRGLQLLFYSVGIGQISSEVPQNLSASRPQDRQFILSSKKLLLSDSGFYLCAWSSGTSNQPQHFGDGTRLSIL.

This clone showed up just once. The V and J genes are TRBV6-6 and TRBJ2-1; D remains ambiguous. The V end lost 2 bases, the J end lost 0 bases, and 8 bases lay between the germline ends. In germline, CDR1 is MNHNY, CDR2 SVGAGI (reference sequence). The CDR3 has 15 amino acids. The CDR3 DNA sequence: TGTGCCAGCAGTTACAACTCTCCCTCCTACAATGAGCAGTTCTTC. Its protein is CASSYNSPSYNEQFF.

The genes are TRBV7-2 and TRBJ2-1, with no clear D. The germline V gene encodes CDR1 SGHTA and CDR2 FQGNSA. V shed 5 bases and J shed 2 bases, with 7 bases lying between them. This CDR3 has 13 residues. DNA of the CDR3: TGTGCCAGCAGCCCTGGACCCTACAATGAGCAGTTCTTC. This encodes CASSPGPYNEQFF.

This chain connects TRBV4-2 to TRBJ2-1; TRBD2 matches at 12 bases. The CDR3 runs to 18 residues. Trimming removed 0 bases from V and 8 bases from J; junction bases left unmatched: 11. CDR1 and CDR2 from the germline V gene are LGHNA and YNFKEQ. As DNA, the CDR3 is TGTGCCAGCAGCCAAGATCAAGTGACTAGCGGGGGCAGGGATGAGCAGTTCTTC. As protein: CASSQDQVTSGGRDEQFF.

V usage is TRBV14 and J usage is TRBJ2-7; 8 bases line up with TRBD1. The V gene's germline CDR1 is SGHDN and CDR2 FVKESK. V lost 1 base and J lost 3; bases outside the gene matches: 11. CDR3 length equals 17 residues. The CDR3 DNA is TGTGCCAGCAGCCAAGCGGGACAGGCCTTCGAGCGCTACGAGCAGTACTTC. Its translation is CASSQAGQAFERYEQYF.